Included here is one TCR beta chain sequence, with context. Its antigen is unknown. This sample stems from a study of high-grade serous ovarian cancer treatment subgroups. Overall study results and limits: Clonal relatedness tracked neoantigen level, and by trend copy number and mutation load. Different patients shared almost no repertoire; same-patient tumors shared 0.11 to 0.79.

The assay was immunoSEQ multiplex PCR, and TCRdb's table has in-frame clones only and misses some. Of more than 1,500 clones in the sample, under 80% were seen once. V was clipped by 0 bases and J by 6 bases; unmatched bases: 4. Per germline, CDR1 MNHEY and CDR2 SVGAGI. CDR3 length: 14 residues. Tumor samples were obtained before definitive surgery or chemotherapy. Input material: tumor tissue. This TCR was sampled from a human donor with high-grade serous ovarian cancer. This chain links TRBV6-5 with TRBJ1-2, with 7 bases aligning to TRBD1. The CDR3 region has the DNA TGTGCCAGCAGTTACTCCGACAGGGTAGATGGCTACACCTTC. Translation: CASSYSDRVDGYTF.